Detailed here is one TCR beta chain. The germline gives CDR1 SGHTA, CDR2 FQGTGA. The V segment lost 5 bases and the J segment 6 bases; nucleotides outside the gene matches: 9. This CDR3 is 14 amino acids long. Survey-level immunoSEQ sequencing profiled the TCR beta repertoire. This table comes from immunoSEQ multiplex PCR, and its TCRdb copy is limited to in-frame clones, with some not included. The table includes about 50,000 clones, 85% to 95% detected once. The gene calls are TRBV7-3 and TRBJ1-2; 7 nucleotides align to TRBD1. This TCR was recovered from a man in his forties with rheumatoid arthritis. Sequencing was performed on PBMCs. The DNA of the CDR3 is TGTGCCAGCAGCCCCGGACAGGTACCCCATGGCTACACCTTC. Protein sequence: CASSPGQVPHGYTF.